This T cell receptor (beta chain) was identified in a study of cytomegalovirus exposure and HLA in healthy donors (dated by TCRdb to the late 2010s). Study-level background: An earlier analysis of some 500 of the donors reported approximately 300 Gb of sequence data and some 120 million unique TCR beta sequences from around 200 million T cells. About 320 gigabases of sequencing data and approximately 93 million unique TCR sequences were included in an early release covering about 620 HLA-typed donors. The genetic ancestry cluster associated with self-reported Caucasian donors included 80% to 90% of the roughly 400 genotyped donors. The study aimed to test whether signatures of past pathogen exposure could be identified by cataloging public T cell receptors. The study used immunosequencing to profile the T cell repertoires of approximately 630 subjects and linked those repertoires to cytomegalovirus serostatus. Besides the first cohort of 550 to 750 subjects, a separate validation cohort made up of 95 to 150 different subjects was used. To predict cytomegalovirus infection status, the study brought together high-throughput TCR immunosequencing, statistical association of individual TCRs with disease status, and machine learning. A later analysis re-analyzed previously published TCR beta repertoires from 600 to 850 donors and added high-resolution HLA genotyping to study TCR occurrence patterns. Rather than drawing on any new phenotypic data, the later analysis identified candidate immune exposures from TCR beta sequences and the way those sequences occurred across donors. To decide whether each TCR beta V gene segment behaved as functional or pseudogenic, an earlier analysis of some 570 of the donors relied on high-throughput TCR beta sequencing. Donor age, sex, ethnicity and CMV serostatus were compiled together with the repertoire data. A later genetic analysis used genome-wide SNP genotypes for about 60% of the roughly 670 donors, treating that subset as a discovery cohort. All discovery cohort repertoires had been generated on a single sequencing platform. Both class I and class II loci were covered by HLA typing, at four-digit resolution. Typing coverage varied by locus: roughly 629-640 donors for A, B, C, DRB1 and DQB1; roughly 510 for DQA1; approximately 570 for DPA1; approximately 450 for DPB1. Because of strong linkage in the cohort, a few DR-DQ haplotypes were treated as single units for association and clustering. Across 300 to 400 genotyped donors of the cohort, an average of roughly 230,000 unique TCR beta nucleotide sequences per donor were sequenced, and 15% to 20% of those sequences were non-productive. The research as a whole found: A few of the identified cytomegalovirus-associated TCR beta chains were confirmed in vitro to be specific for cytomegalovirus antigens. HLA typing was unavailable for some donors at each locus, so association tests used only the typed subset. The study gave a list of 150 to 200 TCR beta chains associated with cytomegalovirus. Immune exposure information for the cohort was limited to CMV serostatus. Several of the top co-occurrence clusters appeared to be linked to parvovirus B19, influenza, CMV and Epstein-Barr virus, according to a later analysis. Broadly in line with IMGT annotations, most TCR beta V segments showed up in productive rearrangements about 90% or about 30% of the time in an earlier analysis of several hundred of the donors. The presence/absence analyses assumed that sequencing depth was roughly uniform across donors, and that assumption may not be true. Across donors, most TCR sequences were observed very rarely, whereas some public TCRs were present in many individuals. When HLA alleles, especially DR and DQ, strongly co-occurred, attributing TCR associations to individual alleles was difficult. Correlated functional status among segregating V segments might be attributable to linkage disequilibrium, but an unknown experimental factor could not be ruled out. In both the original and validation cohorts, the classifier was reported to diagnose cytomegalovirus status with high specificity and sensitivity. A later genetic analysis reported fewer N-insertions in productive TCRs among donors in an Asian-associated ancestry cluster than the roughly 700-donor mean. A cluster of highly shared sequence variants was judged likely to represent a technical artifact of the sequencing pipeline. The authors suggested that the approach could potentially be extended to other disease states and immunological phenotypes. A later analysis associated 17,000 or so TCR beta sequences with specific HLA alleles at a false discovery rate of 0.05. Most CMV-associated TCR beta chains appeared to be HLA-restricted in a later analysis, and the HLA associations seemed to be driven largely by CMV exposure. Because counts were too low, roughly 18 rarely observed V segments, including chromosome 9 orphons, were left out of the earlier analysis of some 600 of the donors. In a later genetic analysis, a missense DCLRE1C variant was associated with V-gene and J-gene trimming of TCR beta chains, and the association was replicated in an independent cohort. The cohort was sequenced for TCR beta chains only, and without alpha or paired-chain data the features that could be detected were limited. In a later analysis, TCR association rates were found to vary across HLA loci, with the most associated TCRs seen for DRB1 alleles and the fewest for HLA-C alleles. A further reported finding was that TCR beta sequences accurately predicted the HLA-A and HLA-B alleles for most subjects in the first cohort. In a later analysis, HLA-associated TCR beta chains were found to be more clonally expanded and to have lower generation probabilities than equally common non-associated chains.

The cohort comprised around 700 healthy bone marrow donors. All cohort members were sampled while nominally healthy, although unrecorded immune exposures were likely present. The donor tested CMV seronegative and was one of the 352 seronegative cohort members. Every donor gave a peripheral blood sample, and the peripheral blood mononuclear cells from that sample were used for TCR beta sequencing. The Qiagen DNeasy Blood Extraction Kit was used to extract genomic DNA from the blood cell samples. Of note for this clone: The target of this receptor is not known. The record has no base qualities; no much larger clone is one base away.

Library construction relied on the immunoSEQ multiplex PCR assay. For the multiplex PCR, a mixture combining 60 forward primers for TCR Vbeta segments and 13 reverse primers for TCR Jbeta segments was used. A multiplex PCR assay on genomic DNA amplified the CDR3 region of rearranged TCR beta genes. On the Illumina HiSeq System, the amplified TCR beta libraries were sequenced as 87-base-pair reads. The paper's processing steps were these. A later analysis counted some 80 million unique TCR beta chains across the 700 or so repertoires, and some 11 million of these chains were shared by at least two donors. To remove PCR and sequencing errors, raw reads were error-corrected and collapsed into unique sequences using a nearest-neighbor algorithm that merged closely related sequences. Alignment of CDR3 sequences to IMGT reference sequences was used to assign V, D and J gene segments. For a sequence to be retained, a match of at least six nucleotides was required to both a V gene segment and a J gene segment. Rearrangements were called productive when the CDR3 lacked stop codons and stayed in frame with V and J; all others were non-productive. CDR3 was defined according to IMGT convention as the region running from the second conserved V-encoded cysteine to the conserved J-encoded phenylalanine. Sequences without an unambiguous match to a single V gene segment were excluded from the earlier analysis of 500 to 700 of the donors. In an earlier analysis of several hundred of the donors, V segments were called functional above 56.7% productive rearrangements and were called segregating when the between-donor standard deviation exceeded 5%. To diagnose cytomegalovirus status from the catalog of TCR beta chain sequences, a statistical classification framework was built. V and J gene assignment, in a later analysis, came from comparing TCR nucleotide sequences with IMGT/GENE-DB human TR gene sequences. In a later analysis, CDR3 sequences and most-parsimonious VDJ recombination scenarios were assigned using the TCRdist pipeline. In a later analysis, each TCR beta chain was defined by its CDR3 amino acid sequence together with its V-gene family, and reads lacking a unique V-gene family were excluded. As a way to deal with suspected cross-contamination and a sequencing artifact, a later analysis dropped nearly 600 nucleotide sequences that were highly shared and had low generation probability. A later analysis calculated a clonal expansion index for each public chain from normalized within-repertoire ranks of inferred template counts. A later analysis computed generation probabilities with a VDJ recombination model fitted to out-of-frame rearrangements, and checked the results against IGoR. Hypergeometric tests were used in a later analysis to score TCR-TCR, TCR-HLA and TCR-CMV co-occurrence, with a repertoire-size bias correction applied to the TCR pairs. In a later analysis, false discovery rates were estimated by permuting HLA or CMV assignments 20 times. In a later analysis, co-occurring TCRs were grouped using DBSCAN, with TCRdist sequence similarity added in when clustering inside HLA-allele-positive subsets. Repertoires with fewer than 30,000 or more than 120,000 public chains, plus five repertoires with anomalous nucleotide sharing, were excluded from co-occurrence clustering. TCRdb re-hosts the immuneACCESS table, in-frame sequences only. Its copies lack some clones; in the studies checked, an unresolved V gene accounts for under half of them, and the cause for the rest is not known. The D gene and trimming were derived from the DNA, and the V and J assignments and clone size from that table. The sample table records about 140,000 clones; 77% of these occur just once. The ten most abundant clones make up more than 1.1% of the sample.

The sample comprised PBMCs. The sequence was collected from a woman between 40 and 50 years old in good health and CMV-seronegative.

The nucleotide sequence is TGTGCCAGCTCACGAAGCGGGGGGCTCACAGATACGCAGTATTTT. Its protein is CASSRSGGLTDTQYF. The chain uses TRBV18 and TRBJ2-3, with TRBD2 matching 9 junction bases. V is pruned by 4 bases and J by 2 bases, leaving 4 bases of the junction without a gene match. The germline V gene yields KGHSH for CDR1 and LQKENI for CDR2. CDR3 length: 15 amino acids, cysteine to phenylalanine. Only CDR3 DNA is held: 45 bases, read in frame from base 1.